Listed below are T cell receptor beta chains from one sample, sequenced in a study of beta chain features in type 1 diabetes. Profiling relied on immunoSEQ multiplex PCR, and the TCRdb table lists in-frame clones only, not all of them. Among around 300,000 clones listed, 11% were seen once. Sequenced input: naive CD4+ T cells from blood. These receptors were collected from a woman aged 30 to 39 in good health. Each CDR3 is given with its conserved first and last residue. Each record gives: J gene, V gene, clone size, D gene, CDR3 protein, CDR3 DNA. A D gene is named only where the DNA matches it firmly. Size is stated for part of the rows, as once, few or many counts, or as a class when the clone is expanded.

TRBJ2-7,TRBV27,NA,NA,CASSLEGAAYEQYF,TGTGCCAGCAGTTTGGAAGGGGCGGCCTACGAGCAGTACTTC
TRBJ1-5,TRBV28,NA,NA,CASSSPADNQPQHF,TGTGCCAGCAGTTCTCCAGCGGACAATCAGCCCCAGCATTTT
TRBJ2-4,TRBV14,many,NA,CASSQSQGLIQYF,TGTGCCAGCAGCCAAAGTCAGGGATTGATTCAGTACTTC
TRBJ1-5,TRBV7-2,NA,NA,CASSTRDNQPQHF,TGTGCCAGCAGCACTCGGGACAATCAGCCCCAGCATTTT
TRBJ2-1,TRBV7-2,few,TRBD2,CATEPSSGVNEQFF,TGTGCCACGGAGCCATCTAGCGGGGTGAATGAGCAGTTCTTC
TRBJ1-4,TRBV30,NA,NA,CAWSVGLQGIEKLFF,TGTGCCTGGAGTGTAGGCCTCCAGGGGATCGAAAAACTGTTTTTT
TRBJ2-7,TRBV7-2,NA,NA,CASSFLLEQYF,TGTGCCAGCAGCTTCCTCCTCGAGCAGTACTTC
TRBJ2-3,TRBV10-3,NA,NA,CAISGPGKGITDTQYF,TGTGCCATCAGTGGACCAGGGAAGGGGATCACAGATACGCAGTATTTT
TRBJ2-5,TRBV29-1,few,TRBD2,CSTPPGGRSQETQYF,TGCAGCACTCCCCCTGGCGGGAGGTCCCAAGAGACCCAGTACTTC
TRBJ2-2,TRBV11-2,NA,NA,CASSLARIPTGELFF,TGTGCCAGCAGCTTAGCTAGGATACCCACCGGGGAGCTGTTTTTT
TRBJ2-1,TRBV27,NA,NA,CASTLFNEQFF,TGTGCCAGCACCCTATTCAATGAGCAGTTCTTC
TRBJ2-1,TRBV7-6,NA,TRBD2,CASSLGGGRGRNEQFF,TGTGCCAGCAGCTTAGGCGGGGGGCGTGGGCGCAATGAGCAGTTCTTC
TRBJ2-5,TRBV21-1,NA,NA,CASSKGQGLSGETQYF,TGTGCCAGCAGCAAGGGACAGGGACTATCGGGGGAGACCCAGTACTTC
TRBJ2-7,TRBV28,NA,NA,CASSSGQPYEQYF,TGTGCCAGCAGTAGCGGACAGCCCTACGAGCAGTACTTC
TRBJ2-1,TRBV18,few,TRBD1,CASSLDRGLNEQFF,TGTGCCAGCTCACTTGACAGGGGGCTAAATGAGCAGTTCTTC
TRBJ2-1,TRBV7-2,few,NA,CASSPLGGEQFF,TGTGCCAGCAGCCCGCTCGGGGGTGAGCAGTTCTTC
TRBJ2-1,TRBV6-4,NA,TRBD2,CASRVTSGSGNEQFF,TGTGCCAGCAGGGTAACTAGCGGGAGTGGTAATGAGCAGTTCTTC
TRBJ2-5,TRBV7-2,NA,TRBD1,CASSPGQGGETQYF,TGTGCCAGCAGCCCCGGACAGGGGGGAGAGACCCAGTACTTC
TRBJ1-1,TRBV28,NA,NA,CASIFVLEAFF,TGTGCCAGCATCTTCGTCTTGGAAGCTTTCTTT
TRBJ2-7,TRBV5-4,NA,TRBD2,CASSLGASGGTYEQYF,TGTGCCAGCAGCTTGGGTGCTAGCGGGGGGACCTACGAGCAGTACTTC
TRBJ2-1,TRBV6-5,NA,TRBD1,CASSWGTGPPNEQFF,TGTGCCAGCAGTTGGGGGACAGGGCCCCCGAATGAGCAGTTCTTC
TRBJ2-1,TRBV15,few,TRBD2,CATSSPGRAFNEQFF,TGTGCCACCAGCAGTCCCGGGAGGGCTTTCAATGAGCAGTTCTTC
TRBJ2-1,TRBV5-4,few,TRBD2,CASSLAGLAGNEQFF,TGTGCCAGCAGCCTGGCGGGACTAGCCGGCAATGAGCAGTTCTTC
TRBJ2-4,TRBV19,NA,TRBD1,CASSRQGAGDIQYF,TGTGCCAGTAGTAGACAGGGGGCAGGTGACATTCAGTACTTC
TRBJ1-5,TRBV6-1,few,NA,CASSEAFSGHSNQPQHF,TGTGCCAGCAGTGAAGCTTTCTCGGGACATAGCAATCAGCCCCAGCATTTT
TRBJ2-7,TRBV5-1,NA,NA,CASSSEPYEQYF,TGCGCCAGCAGCTCAGAACCCTACGAGCAGTACTTC
TRBJ2-5,TRBV27,few,NA,CASSSDSNTQETQYF,TGTGCCAGCAGTTCTGACAGCAACACTCAAGAGACCCAGTACTTC
TRBJ2-7,TRBV5-1,few,NA,CASSTGDTQSSYEQYF,TGCGCCAGCAGCACCGGGGACACACAAAGCTCCTACGAGCAGTACTTC
TRBJ2-5,TRBV6-5,NA,TRBD2,CASTPWGGKETQYF,TGTGCCAGCACCCCCTGGGGAGGGAAAGAGACCCAGTACTTC
TRBJ1-5,TRBV7-2,NA,NA,CASSLASQNQPQHF,TGTGCCAGCAGCTTAGCCTCTCAGAATCAGCCCCAGCATTTT
TRBJ1-3,TRBV29-1,NA,NA,CSVADSSGNTIYF,TGCAGCGTTGCGGACAGCTCTGGAAACACCATATATTTT
TRBJ2-1,TRBV4-3,NA,TRBD2,CASSQVLAGVGEQFF,TGCGCCAGCAGCCAAGTTCTAGCGGGAGTAGGTGAGCAGTTCTTC
TRBJ1-2,TRBV27,NA,NA,CASSLWAGEYYGYTF,TGTGCCAGCAGTTTATGGGCAGGGGAGTACTATGGCTACACCTTC
TRBJ2-7,TRBV28,NA,TRBD1,CASSSPGTGGGGQYF,TGTGCCAGCAGTTCCCCCGGGACAGGGGGTGGTGGGCAGTACTTC
TRBJ2-5,TRBV5-1,NA,TRBD1,CASSLGTGGPNQETQYF,TGCGCCAGCAGCTTGGGGACAGGGGGTCCCAACCAAGAGACCCAGTACTTC
TRBJ2-1,TRBV20-1,few,TRBD2,CSAVTSPNQFF,TGCAGTGCTGTGACTAGCCCAAACCAGTTCTTC
TRBJ2-7,TRBV6-5,few,TRBD2,CASSSLSGSYEQYF,TGTGCCAGCAGTTCCCTCAGCGGGAGCTACGAGCAGTACTTC
TRBJ2-2,TRBV7-2,few,TRBD1,CASSSDRGPGELFF,TGTGCCAGCAGCTCTGACAGGGGCCCCGGGGAGCTGTTTTTT
TRBJ2-5,TRBV4-3,few,NA,CASSQGLSETQYF,TGCGCCAGCAGCCAAGGACTTTCCGAGACCCAGTACTTC
TRBJ2-7,TRBV18,NA,NA,CASSGGQYSYEQYF,TGTGCCAGCTCGGGTGGACAGTACTCCTACGAGCAGTACTTC
TRBJ1-1,TRBV30,NA,TRBD1,CAWSPQGGTEAFF,TGTGCCTGGAGCCCCCAGGGGGGCACTGAAGCTTTCTTT
TRBJ2-1,TRBV28,NA,TRBD2,CASSIRTSYNEQFF,TGTGCCAGCAGTATACGGACTAGCTACAATGAGCAGTTCTTC
TRBJ2-5,TRBV5-5,NA,NA,CASSFRDSRRTQYF,TGTGCCAGCAGCTTCCGGGACTCAAGGAGGACCCAGTACTTC
TRBJ2-7,TRBV19,few,TRBD2,CASTAGTSAYEQYF,TGTGCCAGTACCGCAGGGACTAGCGCCTACGAGCAGTACTTC
TRBJ2-1,TRBV5-1,NA,NA,CASSWGRGTEQFF,TGCGCCAGCAGCTGGGGTCGGGGGACGGAGCAGTTCTTC
TRBJ1-2,TRBV30,few,NA,CAWTRRTANYGYTF,TGTGCCTGGACCCGCAGGACAGCTAACTATGGCTACACCTTC
TRBJ2-5,TRBV5-1,few,TRBD1,CASSVRWGQESWGTQYF,TGCGCCAGCAGCGTCCGGTGGGGACAGGAGAGTTGGGGGACCCAGTACTTC
TRBJ2-1,TRBV11-2,NA,NA,CASSRNGGYNEQFF,TGTGCCAGCAGCCGAAACGGCGGATACAATGAGCAGTTCTTC
TRBJ1-1,TRBV25-1,few,TRBD1,CASIDRANTEAFF,TGTGCCAGTATAGACAGGGCGAACACTGAAGCTTTCTTT
TRBJ2-1,TRBV15,NA,TRBD2,CATSTPLGRETDNEQFF,TGTGCCACCAGCACTCCTTTGGGGCGGGAGACTGACAATGAGCAGTTCTTC
TRBJ2-1,TRBV7-9,few,NA,CASSLVSNEQFF,TGTGCCAGCAGCTTAGTTAGCAATGAGCAGTTCTTC
TRBJ2-7,TRBV27,few,TRBD1,CASSLNLKGQSYEQYF,TGTGCCAGCAGTTTGAACTTAAAGGGACAGTCCTACGAGCAGTACTTC
TRBJ2-1,TRBV2,NA,TRBD2,CASSEVRLAAYNEQFF,TGTGCCAGCAGTGAAGTAAGACTAGCGGCTTACAATGAGCAGTTCTTC
TRBJ2-5,TRBV7-2,NA,TRBD2,CASSPAGGVETQYF,TGTGCCAGCAGCCCGGCTGGGGGGGTAGAGACCCAGTACTTC
TRBJ2-5,TRBV28,few,NA,CASGRLETQYF,TGTGCCAGCGGGAGGTTGGAGACCCAGTACTTC
TRBJ2-6,TRBV11-3,NA,NA,CASSSGEANVLTF,TGTGCCAGCAGCTCCGGGGAGGCCAACGTCCTGACTTTC